This T cell receptor (beta chain) is from a study of response to subunit inactivated influenza vaccine. Study observations and caveats: The authors suggested that few new T cells are recruited per seasonal influenza vaccination.

Deletions cut 3 bases from V and 3 bases from J, with 9 bases between. The CDR3 contains 13 residues. CDR1 is KGHSH, CDR2 LQKENI, per germline. TCRdb reanalysed the RT-PCR reads using MiXCR and keeps one entry per CDR3 protein. The sample includes 150,000 to 200,000 distinct CDR3 sequences, 9.5% to 12% of them seen just once. This clonotype showed up just a few times. The target antigen is unknown. The sequence was obtained from a man in his fifties or sixties who received an inactivated influenza vaccine. V and J are TRBV18 and TRBJ2-7; possibly TRBD1 or TRBD2 for D (5 bases each). Material: CD8+ T cells sorted from PBMCs, obtained around 2 years after vaccination. The CDR3 DNA reads as TGTGCCAGCTCACCGGGGGTCTTCTACGAGCAGTACTTC. Translating gives CASSPGVFYEQYF.